This T cell receptor (beta chain) was observed in a study of cytomegalovirus exposure and HLA in healthy donors. Remarks on this clone: Its antigen is as yet unknown.

The PCR employed 60 Vbeta primers together with 13 Jbeta primers. Profiled with immunoSEQ multiplex PCR; TCRdb holds only in-frame clones, not every one. This repertoire shows over 70,000 clones, roughly 70% found once; its top ten account for around 2.3%. Trimming removed 0 bases at V and 9 bases at J, with 10 bases between. The CDR3 sequence is 13 residues long. Germline V gives CDR1 SGDLS, CDR2 YYNGEE. Regarding the study as a whole: The study put 150 or so TCR beta chains on its list as cytomegalovirus-associated. HLA restriction was apparent for most CMV-associated TCR beta chains in a later analysis.

The TCR was taken from a man aged 30 to 39 in good health and CMV-seronegative. This chain links TRBV9 with TRBJ2-1; the D gene is possibly TRBD2 (5 bases). Material: PBMCs. The CDR3 loop reads CASSVVGNTEQFF. CDR3 bases: TGTGCCAGCAGCGTAGTCGGGAACACTGAGCAGTTCTTC.